This T cell receptor beta chain was sequenced during a study of CD8+ T cells in alopecia areata. The wider study: Tofacitinib therapy lasting 6 to 18 months was followed by 6 months off drug.

Comment on this clone: The antigen remains undetermined.

The study, taken as a whole, reports: Lesional scalp exceeded normal scalp in clonality, especially in alopecia totalis/universalis.

As for treatment: oral pan-JAK inhibitor, 5-10 mg twice daily. Reverse transcription of extracted RNA yielded cDNA, which provided the sequencing template. Libraries were prepared by immunoSEQ multiplex PCR; TCRdb keeps only in-frame clonotypes and omits some of them. The sample shows under 250,000 clones, approximately 70% of them seen only once. The germline V and J ends were trimmed by 0 bases and 7 bases, with 10 bases remaining between them. This CDR3 spans 13 amino acids. Germline V lookup: CDR1 SGHDN, CDR2 FVKESK. This receptor was identified in a human donor with alopecia areata. This material consisted of CD4+ T cells sorted from blood, taken at week 44, from a patient treated with tofacitinib. The chain links TRBV14 to TRBJ2-7, with D possibly called TRBD1 or TRBD2 (7 bases each). The CDR3 protein is CASSQDRGGEQYF. DNA of the CDR3: TGTGCCAGCAGCCAAGACAGGGGGGGAGAGCAGTACTTC.